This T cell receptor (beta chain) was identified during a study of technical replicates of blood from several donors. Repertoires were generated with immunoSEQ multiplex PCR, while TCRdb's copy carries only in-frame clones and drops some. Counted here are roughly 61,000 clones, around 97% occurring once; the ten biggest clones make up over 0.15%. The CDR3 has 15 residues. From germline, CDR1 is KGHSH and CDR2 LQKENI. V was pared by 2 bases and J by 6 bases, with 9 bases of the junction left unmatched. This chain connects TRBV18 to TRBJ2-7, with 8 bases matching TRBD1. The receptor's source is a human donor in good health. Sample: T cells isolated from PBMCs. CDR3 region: CASSPLDRGTGEQYF. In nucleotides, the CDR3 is TGTGCCAGCTCACCATTAGACAGGGGAACGGGCGAGCAGTACTTC. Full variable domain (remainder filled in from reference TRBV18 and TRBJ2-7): NAGVMQNPRHLVRRRGQEARLRCSPMKGHSHVYWYRQLPEEGLKFMVYLQKENIIDESGMPKERFSAEFPKEGPSILRIQQVVRGDSAAYFCASSPLDRGTGEQYFGPGTRLTVT.